Sequencing of this TCR beta chain was carried out in a study of neoadjuvant anti-PD-1 for oral cavity cancer. Produced via immunoSEQ multiplex PCR; TCRdb's table is partial and in-frame only. The data hold around 70,000 clones, with 85% observed a single time. The CDR3 sequence is 12 residues long. CDR1 is WNHNN and CDR2 is SYGVQD in the germline V gene (reference sequence). With 8 bases removed from V and 4 bases from J, the gap between germline ends came to 8 bases. Time point: after neoadjuvant nivolumab, at surgical resection. This chain uses TRBV10-1 with TRBJ2-2; D is uncertain. The receptor was derived from a person aged 35-79 years with oral cavity squamous cell carcinoma. Sample: PBMCs, taken after nivolumab (anti-PD-1) treatment. The CDR3: CASVDSTGELFF. Written as DNA, the CDR3 is TGCGCCAGCGTCGATTCCACCGGGGAGCTGTTTTTT.